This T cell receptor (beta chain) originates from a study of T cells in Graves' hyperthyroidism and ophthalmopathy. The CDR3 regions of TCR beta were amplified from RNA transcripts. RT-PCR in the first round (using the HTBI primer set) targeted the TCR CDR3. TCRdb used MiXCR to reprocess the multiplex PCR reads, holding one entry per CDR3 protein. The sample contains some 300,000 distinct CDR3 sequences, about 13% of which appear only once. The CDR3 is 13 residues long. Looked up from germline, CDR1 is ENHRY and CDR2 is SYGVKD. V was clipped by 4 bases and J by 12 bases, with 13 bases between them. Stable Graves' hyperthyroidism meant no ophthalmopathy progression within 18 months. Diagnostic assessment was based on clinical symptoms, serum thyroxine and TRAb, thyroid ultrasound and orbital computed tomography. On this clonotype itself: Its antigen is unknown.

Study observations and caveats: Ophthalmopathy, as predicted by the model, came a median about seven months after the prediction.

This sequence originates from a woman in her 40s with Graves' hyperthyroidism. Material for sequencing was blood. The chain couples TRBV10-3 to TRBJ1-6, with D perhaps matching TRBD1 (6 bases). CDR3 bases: TGTGCCATCAGTGTGGGTGACAGGAGACCCCTCCACTTT. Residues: CAISVGDRRPLHF.